The 22 T cell receptor beta chains given below trace back to one sample, sequenced in a study of blood T cell repertoires in COVID-19. Generated by immunoSEQ multiplex PCR, the TCRdb table keeps only in-frame clones and is missing some. The data show approximately 120,000 clones, about 93% seen once. What was sequenced was peripheral blood. The receptor source for this set is a man between 45 and 60 years old with COVID-19, enrolled during active disease.

CDR3 region: CASSQVTSPETQYF. The CDR3 bases are TGTGCCAGCAGCCAAGTGACTAGTCCTGAGACCCAGTACTTC. The chain is built from TRBV4-2 and TRBJ2-5, with D maybe TRBD2 (6 bases). V was cut by 1 base and J by 5 bases, with 11 bases left in between. CDR3 length equals 14 residues. Germline CDR1 and CDR2: LGHNA and YNFKEQ.

This chain joins TRBV6-2 or TRBV6-3 and TRBJ2-7; D is possibly TRBD1 (6 bases). The CDR3 loop spans 14 amino acids. V dropped 2 bases and J dropped 4 bases, with 12 bases sitting between them. The germline V gene encodes CDR1 MNHEY and CDR2 SVGEGT. CDR3 nucleotides: TGTGCCAGCAGTTACATGGGACAAGCATACGAGCAGTACGTC. This gives the protein CASSYMGQAYEQYV.

The chain couples TRBV3-1 (or the pseudogene TRBV3-2) to TRBJ2-3; 8 nucleotides match TRBD2. With V trimmed by 1 base and J by 2 bases, 5 bases remained unmatched. CDR1 and CDR2 from the germline V gene are LGHDT and YNNKEL (reference sequence). The CDR3 is made up of 16 amino acids. The CDR3 loop is CASSQGTSGNTDTQYF. The DNA of the CDR3 is TGTGCCAGCAGCCAAGGCACTAGCGGTAACACAGATACGCAGTATTTT.

The rearrangement joins TRBV7-2 to TRBJ2-7, with 10 bases that match TRBD2. Per germline, CDR1 SGHTA and CDR2 FQGNSA. This CDR3 region has 14 residues. Unmatched junction bases numbered 6, after V lost 5 bases and J lost 5 bases. The CDR3 spells CASSPGTSDHEQYF. CDR3 DNA sequence: TGTGCCAGCAGCCCCGGGACTAGCGACCACGAGCAGTACTTC.

This clone has only a few counts. CDR3 sequence: CASSSAGTGNTEAFF. The DNA of the CDR3 is TGTGCCAGCAGCTCAGCCGGGACAGGGAACACTGAAGCTTTCTTT. V gene TRBV7-9 combines with J gene TRBJ1-1, with TRBD1 matching over 8 bases. J lost 1 base, V lost 4 bases, and 5 bases had no gene match. Germline assignment: CDR1 SEHNR and CDR2 FQNEAQ (reference sequence). This CDR3 has 15 amino acids.

The V call is TRBV3-1 (or the pseudogene TRBV3-2), the J call TRBJ2-2; 7 bases are shared with TRBD1. This CDR3 is 15 amino acids long. Per germline, CDR1 LGHDT and CDR2 YNNKEL (reference sequence). Germline trimming cut 6 bases from V and 3 bases from J; bases unmatched to any gene: 7. As DNA, the CDR3 is TGTGCCAGCAGTCAACAGGGGCCTTACACCGGGGAGCTGTTTTTT. It translates to CASSQQGPYTGELFF.

The rearrangement joins TRBV14 to TRBJ2-7; D might be TRBD2 (6 bases). Between the trimmed V and J ends, which lost 3 bases and 5 bases, there was a span of 14 bases. Looked up from germline, CDR1 is SGHDN and CDR2 is FVKESK. This CDR3 spans 14 amino acids. CDR3 nucleotides: TGTGCCAGCAGCCATGGGGGGTCTTTCCACGAGCAGTACGTC. This encodes CASSHGGSFHEQYV.

The chain has TRBV5-1 and TRBJ2-2; 7 bases match TRBD2. V lost 5 bases to trimming and J lost 6 bases; unmatched junction nucleotides: 7. This CDR3 has 14 amino acids. Looked up from germline, CDR1 is SGHRS and CDR2 is YFSETQ. CDR3 coding DNA: TGCGCCAGCAGTGGGCTAGCGGTGTCCGGGGAGCTGTTTTTT. Encoded protein: CASSGLAVSGELFF.

J is TRBJ2-5 and V is TRBV4-3, with 7 bases fitting TRBD1. CDR1 is LGHNA, CDR2 YSLEER, per germline. The CDR3 is 15 amino acids. Germline trimming cut 4 bases from V and 4 bases from J; bases unmatched to any gene: 9. CDR3 amino acids: CASSLRTGGGETQYF. Written as DNA, the CDR3 is TGCGCCAGCAGCCTAAGGACAGGTGGAGGAGAGACCCAGTACTTC.

This clone was seen a single time. The chain is built from TRBV29-1 and TRBJ2-3, with TRBD2 matching 9 bases. This CDR3 region has 13 residues. Germline V gives CDR1 SQVTM, CDR2 ANQGSEA. V was clipped by 6 bases and J by 10 bases; unmatched bases: 11. The CDR3 nucleotides read TGCAGCGTCGGCCTTAGCGGGGGAGGGGCGCAGTATTTT. This gives the protein CSVGLSGGGAQYF.

The V gene is TRBV24-1, the J gene TRBJ2-1; a weak D match, TRBD2 (6 bases). The CDR3 has 15 residues. From germline, CDR1 is KGHDR and CDR2 SFDVKD. Between the trimmed V and J ends, which lost 0 bases and 8 bases, there was a span of 13 bases. The CDR3 DNA reads TGTGCCACCAGTGATTTGGGGTCTAGCGTTGATGAGCAGTTCTTC. Amino acid sequence: CATSDLGSSVDEQFF.

This clone was seen a single time. The CDR3 spells CASSIIVGTGRTEAFF. Written as DNA, the CDR3 is TGTGCCAGTAGTATAATTGTTGGGACAGGGAGGACTGAAGCTTTCTTT. V is TRBV19 and J is TRBJ1-1; TRBD1 agrees at 9 bases. The CDR3 runs 16 residues. Germline CDR1 reads LNHDA; CDR2 reads SQIVND (reference sequence). V shed 2 bases, J shed 5 bases, and the junction held 9 bases outside the gene matches.

The chain links TRBV2 to TRBJ1-1; 8 bases are a match to TRBD1. CDR3 length: 16 amino acids. V shed 0 bases, J shed 1 base, and the junction held 4 bases outside the gene matches. Germline CDR1 is SNHLY and CDR2 is FYNNEI. This CDR3 reads CASSEASGTGNTEAFF. The CDR3 DNA sequence: TGTGCCAGCAGTGAAGCTTCGGGGACAGGGAACACTGAAGCTTTCTTT.

V usage is TRBV19 and J usage is TRBJ2-7; 10 nucleotides agree with TRBD2. The CDR3 totals 18 residues. The V gene's germline CDR1 is LNHDA and CDR2 SQIVND (reference sequence). After removal of 9 bases from V and 2 bases from J, the junction contained 19 bases not matched to a gene. The CDR3 region is CASSLRLAGDAGTYEQYF. The CDR3, as DNA: TGTGCCAGCAGTCTGAGGCTAGCGGGAGACGCCGGTACCTACGAGCAGTACTTC.

This chain links TRBV9 with TRBJ1-2; unclear D gene. In germline, CDR1 is SGDLS, CDR2 YYNGEE. CDR3 size: 15 residues. V lost 3 bases and J 4 bases, leaving 16 bases between the germline ends. Here the CDR3 DNA reads TGTGCCAGCAGCGGAGGAAGGTCACGGGGCTATGGCTACACCTTC. Protein sequence: CASSGGRSRGYGYTF.

The V and J genes are TRBV28 and TRBJ1-3; 7 bases agree with TRBD1. CDR3 length: 15 residues. Trimming took 3 bases from V and 0 from J; bases not matched to a gene: 2. Germline loops: CDR1 MDHEN, CDR2 SYDVKM. CDR3 amino acids: CASSFRGVSGNTIYF. In DNA, the CDR3 is TGTGCCAGCAGTTTCAGGGGGGTCTCTGGAAACACCATATATTTT.

The rearrangement uses TRBV2 and TRBJ1-1; a weak D match, TRBD1 (6 bases). Germline V lookup: CDR1 SNHLY, CDR2 FYNNEI. CDR3 length equals 13 residues. Trimming removed 6 bases at V and 5 bases at J, with 13 bases between. The CDR3 bases are TGTGCCAGCAGCAGGGGTGAGCGGACTGAAGCTTTCTTT. Translation: CASSRGERTEAFF.

J is TRBJ2-1 and V is TRBV7-9; D possibly corresponds to TRBD2 (5 bases). Looked up from germline, CDR1 is SEHNR and CDR2 is FQNEAQ (reference sequence). Trimming cost V 1 base and J 3 bases, with 7 bases left between them. The CDR3 is 14 amino acids. The CDR3 region is CASSLGGDYNEQFF. The CDR3 coding sequence is TGTGCCAGCAGCTTAGGGGGAGACTACAATGAGCAGTTCTTC.

The chain couples TRBV3-1 (or the pseudogene TRBV3-2) to TRBJ2-2; possibly TRBD2 for D (5 bases). Trimming took 0 bases from V and 3 from J, leaving 11 bases between them. The CDR3 consists of 16 residues. Germline lookup yields CDR1 LGHDT and CDR2 YNNKEL (reference sequence). For the CDR3, the DNA is TGTGCCAGCAGCCAAGATAGAAGCGGATACACCGGGGAGCTGTTTTTT. As protein: CASSQDRSGYTGELFF.

The chain has TRBV5-1 and TRBJ2-1; weak D call: TRBD2 (5 bases). Germline V CDR1 and CDR2: SGHRS, YFSETQ. Trimming stripped 2 bases from V and 6 bases from J, with 9 bases between. This CDR3 contains 13 residues. The CDR3 nucleotides read TGCGCCAGCAGCTTCGACCGGGGCAATGAGCAGTTCTTC. It is translated as CASSFDRGNEQFF.

This sequence joins TRBV10-3 and TRBJ2-2; TRBD2 matches at 9 bases. Losses at the gene ends were 2 bases for V and 7 bases for J; bases not matched to a gene: 5. Germline CDR1 ENHRY, CDR2 SYGVKD. The CDR3 runs 15 residues. The CDR3 reads CAISEGSGSHGELFF. Written as DNA, the CDR3 is TGTGCCATCAGTGAGGGTAGCGGGAGCCACGGGGAGCTGTTTTTT.

The J gene is TRBJ2-7, the V gene TRBV9; 10 bases map to TRBD2. Germline CDR1 and CDR2: SGDLS and YYNGEE. Trimming cost V 0 bases and J 4 bases; bases outside gene matches: 19. This CDR3 has 20 amino acids. The CDR3 loop is CASSVGPEIAGGTRGYEQYF. CDR3 in DNA: TGTGCCAGCAGCGTAGGCCCCGAAATAGCGGGAGGCACGAGGGGATACGAGCAGTACTTC. The complete variable domain, with remaining parts taken from reference TRBV9 and TRBJ2-7, reads DSGVTQTPKHLITATGQRVTLRCSPRSGDLSVYWYQQSLDQGLQFLIQYYNGEERAKGNILERFSAQQFPDLHSELNLSSLELGDSALYFCASSVGPEIAGGTRGYEQYFGPGTRLTVT.